A selection of T cell receptor beta chains follows, all from one sample in a study of blood T cell repertoires in COVID-19. Repertoires were generated with immunoSEQ multiplex PCR, while TCRdb's copy carries only in-frame clones and drops some. The table lists around 130,000 clones, around 86% of them singletons, with about 16% in the top ten. The sample taken for sequencing was peripheral blood. The receptors stem from a woman in her 50s who had recovered from COVID-19. CDR3s include the opening cysteine and the closing phenylalanine or tryptophan.

J gene,V gene,CDR3 protein
TRBJ1-4,TRBV28,CASSSRRGVTNEKLFF
TRBJ2-3,TRBV28,CASSPPGTGPDTQYF
TRBJ1-2,TRBV2,CASSPTGVNYGYTF
TRBJ1-4,TRBV11-2,CASSLGQGGEKLFF
TRBJ2-7,TRBV13,CASSLFRGDEQYF
TRBJ2-3,TRBV12-5,CASGLGLATDTQYF
TRBJ2-6,TRBV5-1,CASSPRGSSGANVLTF
TRBJ2-2,TRBV2,CASKGLAGFSGELFF
TRBJ1-5,TRBV4-3,CASSQDFGYSNQPQHF
TRBJ1-1,TRBV29-1,CSAGQPNTEAFF
TRBJ2-7,TRBV18,CASSPIRTDYEQYF
TRBJ2-5,TRBV30,CAWRPTGSSETQYF
TRBJ2-7,TRBV19,CASSISLTSGAVEQYF
TRBJ2-5,TRBV24-1,CATSDSGGRETQYF
TRBJ2-1,TRBV13,CASRFRGGRNEQFF
TRBJ2-7,TRBV5-1,CASSLAAAYEQYF
TRBJ1-4,TRBV5-4,CASRAGQGLSTNEKLFF
TRBJ1-2,TRBV19,CASSVHRDAGYTF
TRBJ1-5,TRBV28,CASGTVYSNQPQHF
TRBJ2-3,TRBV7-7,CASSPGTGVADTQYF
TRBJ1-2,TRBV5-5,CASSLTGVGGYTF
TRBJ2-7,TRBV15,CATSRDPGGGPDEQYF
TRBJ1-2,TRBV20-1,CSASTGGAKLGYGYTF
TRBJ2-2,TRBV5-1,CASSLGLSTGELFF
TRBJ2-7,TRBV18,CASSRLAGEEQYF
TRBJ1-2,TRBV4-1,CASSQGARVAGYTF
TRBJ1-4,TRBV29-1,CSGDQDSLGAEKLFF
TRBJ2-7,TRBV7-2,CASSPRDTYSSGQYF
TRBJ2-7,TRBV19,CASKKASGNEQYF
TRBJ2-3,TRBV24-1,CATSARGRGSTDTQYF
TRBJ2-2,TRBV3-1/TRBV3-2,CASSQDRSDTGELFF
TRBJ1-1,TRBV5-1,CASSLVVESEAFF
TRBJ2-3,TRBV5-4,CASSLRLAGPSTDTQYF